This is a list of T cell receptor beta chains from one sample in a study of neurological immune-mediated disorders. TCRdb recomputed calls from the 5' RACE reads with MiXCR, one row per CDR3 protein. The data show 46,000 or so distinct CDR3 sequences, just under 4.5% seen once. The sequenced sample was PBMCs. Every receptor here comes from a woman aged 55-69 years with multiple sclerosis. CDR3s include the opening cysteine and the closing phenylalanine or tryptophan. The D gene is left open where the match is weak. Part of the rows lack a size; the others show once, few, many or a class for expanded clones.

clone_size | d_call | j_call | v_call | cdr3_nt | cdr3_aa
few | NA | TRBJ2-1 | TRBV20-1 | TGCAGTGCTAGTAAGTTCGAGCGGACCTACAATGAGCAGTTCTTC | CSASKFERTYNEQFF
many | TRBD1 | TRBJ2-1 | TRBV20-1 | TGCAGTGCTTTCCGGGACAGGGATGAGCAGTTCTTC | CSAFRDRDEQFF
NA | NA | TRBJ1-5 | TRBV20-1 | TGCAGTGCTATAAGTAGTCAGGGCGGCAATCAGCCCCAGAATTTT | CSAISSQGGNQPQNF
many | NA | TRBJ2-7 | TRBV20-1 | TGCAGTGCGAAGCACTACGAGCAGTACTTC | CSAKHYEQYF
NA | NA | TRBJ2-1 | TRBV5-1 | TGCGCCAGCAGCTTGGACGTTGAGCAGTTCTTC | CASSLDVEQFF
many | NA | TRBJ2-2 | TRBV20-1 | TGCAGTGCTAGAGCCCCGCAGGGAGACGGGGAGCTGTTTTTT | CSARAPQGDGELFF
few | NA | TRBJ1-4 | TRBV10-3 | TGTGCCATCAGTGAGTCGGGCCTAGCTAATGAAAAACTGTTTTTT | CAISESGLANEKLFF
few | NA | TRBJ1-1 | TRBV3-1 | TGTGCCAGCAGCCAGGGTAACACTGAAGCTTTCTTT | CASSQGNTEAFF
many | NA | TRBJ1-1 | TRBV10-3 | TGTGCCATCAGGGGACGGGACACTGAAGCTTTCTTT | CAIRGRDTEAFF
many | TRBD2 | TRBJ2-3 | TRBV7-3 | TGTGCCAGCAGCTTGGGACTAGCTGTCGATACGCAGTATTTT | CASSLGLAVDTQYF
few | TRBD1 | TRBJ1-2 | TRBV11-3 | TGTGCCAGCAGCTTACCGACAGGGGATGGCTACACCTTC | CASSLPTGDGYTF
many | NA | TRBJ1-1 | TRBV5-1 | TGCGCCAGCAGCTTGGTACAGATTAACACTGAAGCTTTCTTT | CASSLVQINTEAFF
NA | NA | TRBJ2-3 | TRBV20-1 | TGCAGTGCTGACCATACGGCAGCCGGCACAGATACGCAGTATTTT | CSADHTAAGTDTQYF
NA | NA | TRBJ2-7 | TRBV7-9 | TGTGCCAGCAGCTTAGGAGTGGCAGGACGAGATTACGAGCAGTACTTC | CASSLGVAGRDYEQYF
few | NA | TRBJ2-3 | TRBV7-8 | TGTGCCAGCAGCTTAGCGGGGGCGTGGCGGGGGTATACGCAGTATTTT | CASSLAGAWRGYTQYF
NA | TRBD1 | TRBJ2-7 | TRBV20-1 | TGCAGTGCCTCGCGACAGGGTTACGAGCAGTACTTC | CSASRQGYEQYF
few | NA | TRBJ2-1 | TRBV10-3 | TGTGCCATCAGTGGAACCCGGGAAAGGGACAATGAGCAGTTCTTC | CAISGTRERDNEQFF
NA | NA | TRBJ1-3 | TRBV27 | TGTGCCAGCAGTTCATCCACTGGAAACACCATATATTTT | CASSSSTGNTIYF
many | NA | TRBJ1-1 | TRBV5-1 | TGCGCCAGCAGCTTTCAGGGGCGCGGGGCCACTGAAGCTTTCTTT | CASSFQGRGATEAFF
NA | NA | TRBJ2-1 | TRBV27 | TGTGCCAGCAGACGGTACAATGAGCAGTTCTTC | CASRRYNEQFF
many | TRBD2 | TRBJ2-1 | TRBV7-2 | TGTGCCGGCTCAGTAGCGGGACCTTATGAGCAGTTCTTC | CAGSVAGPYEQFF
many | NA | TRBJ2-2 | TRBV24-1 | TGTGCCACCAGCCGTGGAACCGGGGAGCTGTTTTTT | CATSRGTGELFF